This entry features one T cell receptor (beta chain) sequence. Its antigen is undetermined. This sample was taken from a study of response to subunit inactivated influenza vaccine. General study results and limits: There was a suggestion from the authors that each seasonal influenza vaccination recruits few new T cells.

TCRdb re-called the RT-PCR reads with MiXCR, one entry per CDR3 protein. This sample has about 700,000 distinct CDR3 sequences, with around 15% found just once. The material sequenced was PBMCs from blood, taken approximately 15 days before vaccination. The source is a middle-aged man who received an inactivated influenza vaccine.

DNA for the CDR3: TGTGCCAGCAGTTTATGGGACCAGACAGGGGCAGATACGCAGTATTTT. It codes for CASSLWDQTGADTQYF. This chain uses TRBV28 with TRBJ2-3; the match to TRBD1 covers 8 bases. V lost 0 bases, J lost 4 bases, and 6 bases stayed unmatched. The V gene's germline CDR1 is MDHEN and CDR2 SYDVKM. This CDR3 comprises 16 residues. Complete variable domain (other parts from reference TRBV28 and TRBJ2-3): DVKVTQSSRYLVKRTGEKVFLECVQDMDHENMFWYRQDPGLGLRLIYFSYDVKMKEKGDIPEGYSVSREKKERFSLILESASTNQTSMYLCASSLWDQTGADTQYFGPGTRLTVL.